This T cell receptor (beta chain) derives from a study of T-cell reconstitution after alpha-beta-depleted transplantation in children. Whole-study findings and limits: T-cell counts and diversity at one year following transplant were attributed mainly to newly produced T cells. The study traced high day-60 TCRbeta diversity in some patients to surviving recipient T cells and thymic progenitors. Alpha-beta T cells about two months after transplant reportedly derived from several hundred expanded graft clones.

This clonotype was detected many times. Its matching antigen is unknown. Unique molecular identifiers were used to barcode this TCRbeta library. TCRdb reprocessed the PCR reads via MiXCR and lists one record per CDR3 protein. The data hold 200,000 to 300,000 distinct CDR3 sequences, with 7.5% to 9.5% observed a single time. Deletions cut 2 bases from V and 4 bases from J, with 12 bases between. The CDR3 loop spans 14 amino acids. Per germline, CDR1 PRHDT and CDR2 FYEKMQ (reference sequence). Sequences were derived from PBMCs, mostly from graft donor cells, sampled 180 days after TCRalphabeta/CD19-depleted stem cell transplant. The chain joins TRBV13 to TRBJ2-7; maybe TRBD1 (6 bases). This receptor was obtained from a male patient between 5 and 17 years old who had a stem cell transplant for acute lymphoblastic leukemia, so the T cells may come from the graft donor. The CDR3 here is CASSLSGVVYEQYF. CDR3 sequence (DNA): TGTGCCAGCAGCTTATCAGGGGTTGTTTACGAGCAGTACTTC.